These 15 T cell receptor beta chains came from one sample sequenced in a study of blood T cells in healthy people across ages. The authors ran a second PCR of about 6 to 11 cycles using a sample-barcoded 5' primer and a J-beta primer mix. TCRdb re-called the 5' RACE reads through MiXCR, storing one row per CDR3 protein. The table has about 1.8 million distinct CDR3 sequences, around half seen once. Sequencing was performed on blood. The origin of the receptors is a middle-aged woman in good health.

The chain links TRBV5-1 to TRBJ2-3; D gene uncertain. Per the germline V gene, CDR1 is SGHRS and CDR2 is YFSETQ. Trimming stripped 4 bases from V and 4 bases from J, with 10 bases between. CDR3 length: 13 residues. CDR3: CASSTGPADTQYF. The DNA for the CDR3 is TGCGCCAGCAGCACCGGTCCGGCAGATACGCAGTATTTT.

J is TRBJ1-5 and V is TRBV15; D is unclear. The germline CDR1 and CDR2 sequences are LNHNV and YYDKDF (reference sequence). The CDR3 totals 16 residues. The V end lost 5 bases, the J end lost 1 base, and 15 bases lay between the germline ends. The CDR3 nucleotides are TGTGCCACCAGCCCGCGGACTGATTCCAGCAATCAGCCCCAGCATTTT. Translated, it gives CATSPRTDSSNQPQHF.

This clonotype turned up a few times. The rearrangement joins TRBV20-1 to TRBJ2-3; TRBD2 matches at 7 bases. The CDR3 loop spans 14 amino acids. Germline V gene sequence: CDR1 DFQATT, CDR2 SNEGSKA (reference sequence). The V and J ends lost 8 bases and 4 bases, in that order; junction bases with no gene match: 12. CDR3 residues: CSSNGAGLADTQYF. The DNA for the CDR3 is TGCAGTTCAAACGGAGCGGGGTTGGCAGATACGCAGTATTTT.

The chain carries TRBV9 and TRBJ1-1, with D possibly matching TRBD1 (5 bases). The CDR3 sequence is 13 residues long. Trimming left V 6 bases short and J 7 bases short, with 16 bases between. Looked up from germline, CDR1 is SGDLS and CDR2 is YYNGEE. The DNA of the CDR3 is TGTGCCAGCAATTTCAGGGACGGGGATGAAGCTTTCTTT. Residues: CASNFRDGDEAFF.

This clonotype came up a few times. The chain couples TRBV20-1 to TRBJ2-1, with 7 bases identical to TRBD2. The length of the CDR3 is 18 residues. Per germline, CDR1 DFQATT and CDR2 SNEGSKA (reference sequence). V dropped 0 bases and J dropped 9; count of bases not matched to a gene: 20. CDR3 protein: CSARDQREGRGSRIEQFF. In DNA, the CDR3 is TGCAGTGCTAGAGATCAAAGGGAGGGGCGGGGTAGTCGGATTGAGCAGTTCTTC.

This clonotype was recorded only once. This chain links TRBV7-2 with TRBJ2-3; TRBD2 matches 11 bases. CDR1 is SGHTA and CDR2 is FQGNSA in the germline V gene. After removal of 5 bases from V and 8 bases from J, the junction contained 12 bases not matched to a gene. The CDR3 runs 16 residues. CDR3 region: CASSPRLSGGASTQYF. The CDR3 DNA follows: TGTGCCAGCAGCCCGCGACTTAGCGGGGGGGCCTCTACGCAGTATTTT.

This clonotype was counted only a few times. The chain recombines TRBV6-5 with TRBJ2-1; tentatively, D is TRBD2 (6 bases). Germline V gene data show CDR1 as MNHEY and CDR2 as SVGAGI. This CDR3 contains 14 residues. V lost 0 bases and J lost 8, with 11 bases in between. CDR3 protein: CASSYSGGGDEQFF. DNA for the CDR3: TGTGCCAGCAGTTACTCGGGGGGAGGAGATGAGCAGTTCTTC.

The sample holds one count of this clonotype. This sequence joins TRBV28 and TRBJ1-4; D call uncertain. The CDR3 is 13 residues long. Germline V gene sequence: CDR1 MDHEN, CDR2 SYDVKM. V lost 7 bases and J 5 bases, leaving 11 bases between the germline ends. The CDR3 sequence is CASIPGPNEKLFF. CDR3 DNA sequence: TGTGCCAGCATCCCGGGCCCGAATGAAAAACTGTTTTTT.

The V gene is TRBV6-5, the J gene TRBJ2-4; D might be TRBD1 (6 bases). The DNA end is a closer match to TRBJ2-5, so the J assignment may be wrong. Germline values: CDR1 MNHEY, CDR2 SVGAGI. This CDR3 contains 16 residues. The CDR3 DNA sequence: TGTGCCAGCAGTTCCATTACAGGGAGCTCACGGGGGACCCAGTACTTC. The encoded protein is CASSSITGSSRGTQYF.

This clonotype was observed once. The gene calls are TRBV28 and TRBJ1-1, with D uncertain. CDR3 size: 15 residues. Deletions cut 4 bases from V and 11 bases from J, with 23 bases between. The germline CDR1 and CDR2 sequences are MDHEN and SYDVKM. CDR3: CASSSHSTAGGSAFF. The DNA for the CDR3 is TGTGCCAGCAGTTCCCACTCGACCGCAGGCGGGTCGGCTTTCTTT.

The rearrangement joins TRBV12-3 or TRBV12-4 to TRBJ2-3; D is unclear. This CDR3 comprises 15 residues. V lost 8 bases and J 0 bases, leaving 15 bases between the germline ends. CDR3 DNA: TGTGCCAGCGGTAAAAACCTAGAAAGCACAGATACGCAGTATTTT. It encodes CASGKNLESTDTQYF.

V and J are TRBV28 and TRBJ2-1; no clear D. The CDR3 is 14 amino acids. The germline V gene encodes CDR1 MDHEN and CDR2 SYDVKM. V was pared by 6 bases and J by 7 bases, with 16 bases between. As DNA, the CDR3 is TGTGCCAGCAGGAGGAGACCGATGCAGAATGAGCAGTTCTTC. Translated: CASRRRPMQNEQFF.

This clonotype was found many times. CDR3 protein: CASSQESPWTEQETQYF. As DNA, the CDR3 is TGCGCCAGCAGCCAAGAGTCGCCGTGGACCGAACAAGAGACCCAGTACTTC. The gene calls are TRBV4-1 and TRBJ2-5, with D hard to call. Between the trimmed V and J ends, which lost 0 bases and 2 bases, there was a span of 16 bases. The CDR3 runs to 17 residues. CDR1 and CDR2 from the germline V gene are MGHRA and YSYEKL.

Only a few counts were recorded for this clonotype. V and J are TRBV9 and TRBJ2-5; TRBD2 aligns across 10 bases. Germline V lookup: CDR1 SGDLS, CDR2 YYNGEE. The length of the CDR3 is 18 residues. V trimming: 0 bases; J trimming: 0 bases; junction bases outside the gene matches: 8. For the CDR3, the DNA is TGTGCCAGCAGCGTAGGGCTAGCGGGGGCCCCCTACCAAGAGACCCAGTACTTC. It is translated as CASSVGLAGAPYQETQYF.

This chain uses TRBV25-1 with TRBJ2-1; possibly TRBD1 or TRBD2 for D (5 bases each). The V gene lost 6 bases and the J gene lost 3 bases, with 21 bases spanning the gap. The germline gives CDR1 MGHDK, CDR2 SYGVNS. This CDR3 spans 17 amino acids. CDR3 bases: TGTGCCAGCAGCGGGACGAAGGGCGCACTCAGCTACAATGAGCAGTTCTTC. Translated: CASSGTKGALSYNEQFF. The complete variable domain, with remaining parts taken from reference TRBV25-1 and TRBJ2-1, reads EADIYQTPRYLVIGTGKKITLECSQTMGHDKMYWYQQDPGMELHLIHYSYGVNSTEKGDLSSESTVSRIRTEHFPLTLESARPSHTSQYLCASSGTKGALSYNEQFFGPGTRLTVL.